The 13 T cell receptor beta chains presented below share a single source sample, sequenced in a study of cytomegalovirus exposure and HLA in healthy donors. The PCR used 60 Vbeta and 13 Jbeta primers. Only in-frame clones appear in the TCRdb table, and some are missing; sequencing was by immunoSEQ multiplex PCR. The table includes about 160,000 clones, 71% detected once. The sample comprised PBMCs. The receptor source for this set is a woman in her twenties or thirties in good health and CMV-seronegative.

This chain joins TRBV5-4 and TRBJ2-7; possibly TRBD2 for D (6 bases). The CDR3 covers 16 residues. CDR1 and CDR2 from the germline V gene are SGHNT and YYREEE (reference sequence). V lost 4 bases to trimming and J lost 0 bases, with 17 bases between them. CDR3 sequence (DNA): TGTGCCAGCAGCCCGGGAGAATGGGAGAGCTCCTACGAGCAGTACTTC. Residues: CASSPGEWESSYEQYF. Looking up the rest from reference TRBV5-4 and TRBJ2-7 gives the full variable domain: ETGVTQSPTHLIKTRGQQVTLRCSSQSGHNTVSWYQQALGQGPQFIFQYYREEENGRGNFPPRFSGLQFPNYSSELNVNALELDDSALYLCASSPGEWESSYEQYFGPGTRLTVT.

The chain is built from TRBV7-9 and TRBJ1-2, with D maybe TRBD1 (5 bases). The CDR3 length is 14 residues. The germline gives CDR1 SEHNR, CDR2 FQNEAQ (reference sequence). Trimming took 5 bases from V and 4 from J, leaving 14 bases between them. This CDR3 is CASSTPGFGYGYTF. CDR3 bases: TGTGCCAGCAGCACCCCAGGGTTCGGCTATGGCTACACCTTC. Based on the CDR3 plus reference TRBV7-9 and TRBJ1-2, the full variable domain is DTGVSQNPRHKITKRGQNVTFRCDPISEHNRLYWYRQTLGQGPEFLTYFQNEAQLEKSRLLSDRFSAERPKGSFSTLEIQRTEQGDSAMYLCASSTPGFGYGYTFGSGTRLTVV.

This clone was seen just once. This sequence joins TRBV5-6 and TRBJ2-1; the D gene is possibly TRBD2 (5 bases). V was clipped by 2 bases and J by 8 bases, with 8 bases between them. The germline gives CDR1 SGHDT, CDR2 YYEEEE. This CDR3 region has 12 residues. DNA for the CDR3: TGTGCCAGCAGCTTAGGTAGCGATGAGCAGTTCTTC. Its translation is CASSLGSDEQFF.

CDR3 sequence (DNA): TGCGCCAGCAGCCAACTCGGACTCTCTGGAAACACCATATATTTT. Translation gives CASSQLGLSGNTIYF. V is TRBV4-1 and J is TRBJ1-3, with unresolved D. V lost 2 bases to trimming and J lost 0 bases, with 8 bases between them. This CDR3 is 15 amino acids long. Germline values: CDR1 MGHRA, CDR2 YSYEKL.

The chain uses TRBV4-1 and TRBJ1-6; TRBD1 is a possible D gene (5 bases). This CDR3 has 17 residues. Germline V gene data show CDR1 as MGHRA and CDR2 as YSYEKL. The V gene lost 0 bases and the J gene lost 8 bases, with 17 bases spanning the gap. CDR3 amino acids: CASSQDRVSGKDSPLHF. The CDR3 DNA sequence: TGCGCCAGCAGCCAAGATCGGGTTTCAGGGAAGGATTCACCCCTCCACTTT.

This clone was seen a handful of times. The V call is TRBV7-3, the J call TRBJ2-1, with D unresolved. The germline V and J ends were trimmed by 1 base and 7 bases, with 14 bases remaining between them. CDR1 and CDR2 from the germline V gene are SGHTA and FQGTGA. This CDR3 contains 15 residues. CDR3 bases: TGTGCCAGCAGCTTAAATAGTCCAAATCGGAATGAGCAGTTCTTC. Amino acid sequence: CASSLNSPNRNEQFF.

This clone was detected a few times. The chain links TRBV29-1 to TRBJ2-3, with D possibly being TRBD2 (5 bases). The CDR3 sequence is 12 residues long. V shed 7 bases and J shed 1 base, with 9 bases lying between them. The germline V gene encodes CDR1 SQVTM and CDR2 ANQGSEA. The CDR3 region has the DNA TGCAGCGAAGACGGGGGCACAGATACGCAGTATTTT. Translated: CSEDGGTDTQYF.

This rearrangement joins TRBV5-1 to TRBJ2-7, with TRBD1 identical over 8 bases. From germline, CDR1 is SGHRS and CDR2 YFSETQ. Trimming at V came to 4 bases and at J to 4 bases, leaving 13 bases not matched to a gene. The CDR3 sequence is 16 residues long. The CDR3 DNA sequence: TGCGCCAGCAGCCTGGAACCGGGACAGGTTCGGTACGAGCAGTACTTC. Its translation is CASSLEPGQVRYEQYF. The full variable domain, with the rest looked up from reference TRBV5-1 and TRBJ2-7, is KAGVTQTPRYLIKTRGQQVTLSCSPISGHRSVSWYQQTPGQGLQFLFEYFSETQRNKGNFPGRFSGRQFSNSRSEMNVSTLELGDSALYLCASSLEPGQVRYEQYFGPGTRLTVT.

The gene calls are TRBV6-5 and TRBJ1-5; D is unresolved. V was clipped by 0 bases and J by 4 bases, with 4 bases between them. The CDR3 totals 13 residues. CDR1 is MNHEY and CDR2 is SVGAGI in the germline V gene. CDR3 sequence (DNA): TGTGCCAGCAGTTACTCATCGAATCAGCCCCAGCATTTT. Its translation: CASSYSSNQPQHF.

V usage is TRBV7-2 and J usage is TRBJ2-2; 8 nucleotides match TRBD1. The CDR3 totals 15 residues. From germline, CDR1 is SGHTA and CDR2 FQGNSA. Unmatched junction bases numbered 4, after V lost 6 bases and J lost 1 base. The DNA for the CDR3 is TGTGCCAGCAGTACCGGGACAGGGAACACCGGGGAGCTGTTTTTT. Translated, it gives CASSTGTGNTGELFF. The full variable domain, rest sourced from reference TRBV7-2 and TRBJ2-2, is GAGVSQSPSNKVTEKGKDVELRCDPISGHTALYWYRQSLGQGLEFLIYFQGNSAPDKSGLPSDRFSAERTGGSVSTLTIQRTQQEDSAVYLCASSTGTGNTGELFFGEGSRLTVL.

The J gene is TRBJ2-5, the V gene TRBV12-5; D possibly corresponds to TRBD1 (6 bases). Trimming took 5 bases from V and 3 from J, leaving 13 bases between them. CDR1 is LGHNT, CDR2 FRNRAP, per germline. This CDR3 has 14 amino acids. In DNA form, the CDR3 reads TGTGCTAGTGGTCCCTCTGGGGGCAAAGAGACCCAGTACTTC. This sequence encodes CASGPSGGKETQYF.

This sequence joins TRBV29-1 and TRBJ2-7; 7 nucleotides match TRBD1. The CDR3 contains 14 residues. V was clipped by 4 bases and J by 3 bases; unmatched bases: 9. In germline, CDR1 is SQVTM, CDR2 ANQGSEA. CDR3 loop: CSVVTTGSRYEQYF. CDR3 nucleotide sequence: TGCAGCGTTGTAACGACAGGGAGTCGCTACGAGCAGTACTTC.

The rearrangement joins TRBV7-7 to TRBJ2-2; D perhaps matches TRBD2 (6 bases). The CDR3 loop spans 15 amino acids. In germline, CDR1 is SSHAT, CDR2 FNYEAQ (reference sequence). V was pared by 1 base and J by 4 bases, with 10 bases between. The CDR3 spells CASSLGGGVTGELFF. CDR3 nucleotides: TGTGCCAGCAGCTTAGGCGGCGGGGTCACCGGGGAGCTGTTTTTT.